The clone carrying this T cell receptor (beta chain) was recorded many times. Its antigen is unidentified. V lost 4 bases and J 8 bases, leaving 14 bases between the germline ends. The CDR3 has 13 amino acids. From germline, CDR1 is MNHEY and CDR2 SMNVEV (reference sequence). MiXCR was run by TCRdb on the 5' RACE reads, yielding one entry per CDR3 protein. The sample has under 500,000 distinct CDR3 sequences, roughly an eighth seen once; the top ten hold approximately 0.9%. This specimen belongs to a study of identical twins. Overall study results and limits: The presence of invariant MAIT and iNKT cells could partly confound analyses of zero-insertion sequences.

In addition, the sample was reused for a study of yellow fever vaccine responses in identical twins.

This chain connects TRBV27 to TRBJ1-2; D might be TRBD1 (5 bases). Sequencing was done on a sample of CD4+ T cells sorted from blood. The TCR was taken from a woman under 30 in good health. The CDR3 reads CASSSSQGWGYTF. CDR3 DNA sequence: TGTGCCAGCAGTTCCTCCCAGGGCTGGGGCTACACCTTC.